The 23 T cell receptor beta chains below come from one sample, sequenced in a study of PD-1 blockade in classical Hodgkin lymphoma. Each patient experienced a relapse that followed autologous stem cell transplantation, and brentuximab vedotin exposure varied. Profiling relied on immunoSEQ multiplex PCR, and the TCRdb table lists in-frame clones only, not all of them. This table holds 65,000 to 95,000 clones, approximately 91% found once. The sequences come from peripheral blood mononuclear cells (PBMCs), collected at baseline. Source of these receptors: a human donor with classical Hodgkin lymphoma.

V is TRBV7-9 and J is TRBJ2-1, with no clear D. Germline assignment: CDR1 SEHNR and CDR2 FQNEAQ (reference sequence). Trimming took off 5 bases at V and 8 bases at J, with 16 bases between the two ends. This CDR3 is 14 amino acids long. CDR3 sequence reads: CASSASPRVDEQFF. The DNA of the CDR3 is TGTGCCAGCAGCGCGTCCCCTCGCGTTGATGAGCAGTTCTTC. Based on the CDR3 plus reference TRBV7-9 and TRBJ2-1, the full variable domain is DTGVSQNPRHKITKRGQNVTFRCDPISEHNRLYWYRQTLGQGPEFLTYFQNEAQLEKSRLLSDRFSAERPKGSFSTLEIQRTEQGDSAMYLCASSASPRVDEQFFGPGTRLTVL.

The rearrangement links TRBV19 to TRBJ1-4; possibly TRBD1 for D (6 bases). V lost 5 bases, J lost 7 bases, and 17 bases lay in between. Germline values: CDR1 LNHDA, CDR2 SQIVND (reference sequence). The CDR3 runs 15 residues. CDR3 sequence (DNA): TGTGCCAGTAGTCCCAGGTCCGGAGGGGGTGAAAAACTGTTTTTT. Translation gives CASSPRSGGGEKLFF.

The chain couples TRBV18 to TRBJ2-7; the D gene is possibly TRBD2 (5 bases). V lost 5 bases and J lost 2, with 13 bases in between. This CDR3 has 14 residues. The germline CDR1 and CDR2 sequences are KGHSH and LQKENI. CDR3 sequence: CASSTGSATYEQYF. Here the CDR3 DNA reads TGTGCCAGCTCAACGGGAAGCGCGACCTACGAGCAGTACTTC. The full variable domain, rest sourced from reference TRBV18 and TRBJ2-7, is NAGVMQNPRHLVRRRGQEARLRCSPMKGHSHVYWYRQLPEEGLKFMVYLQKENIIDESGMPKERFSAEFPKEGPSILRIQQVVRGDSAAYFCASSTGSATYEQYFGPGTRLTVT.

This clone has just one count. The chain couples TRBV7-8 to TRBJ2-1, with D tentatively TRBD1 (5 bases). Germline V lookup: CDR1 SGHVS, CDR2 FQNEAQ. This CDR3 has 16 residues. The V end lost 1 base, the J end lost 2 bases, and 12 bases lay between the germline ends. In nucleotides, the CDR3 is TGTGCCAGCAGCTTAGTCCGAGACAGAGCCTACAATGAGCAGTTCTTC. This sequence encodes CASSLVRDRAYNEQFF.

This sequence joins TRBV5-6 and TRBJ2-7; D is unclear. In germline, CDR1 is SGHDT, CDR2 YYEEEE. CDR3 length: 14 residues. The V gene lost 1 base and the J gene lost 4 bases, with 12 bases spanning the gap. CDR3 residues: CASSLRRLAYEQYF. DNA for the CDR3: TGTGCCAGCAGCTTGCGGCGACTGGCTTACGAGCAGTACTTC. The whole variable domain, remainder taken from reference TRBV5-6 and TRBJ2-7, is DAGVTQSPTHLIKTRGQQVTLRCSPKSGHDTVSWYQQALGQGPQFIFQYYEEEERQRGNFPDRFSGHQFPNYSSELNVNALLLGDSALYLCASSLRRLAYEQYFGPGTRLTVT.

This clone was picked up a small number of times. The chain couples TRBV19 to TRBJ1-5, with D maybe TRBD1 (6 bases). The V gene's germline CDR1 is LNHDA and CDR2 SQIVND (reference sequence). Trimming left V 7 bases short and J 2 bases short, with 27 bases between. This CDR3 is built from 19 residues. Here the CDR3 reads CASTKDSPGAAGGNQPQHF. In DNA form, the CDR3 reads TGTGCCAGTACCAAGGACAGCCCCGGGGCAGCCGGTGGCAATCAGCCCCAGCATTTT.

The chain joins TRBV6-5 to TRBJ1-1; 8 nucleotides match TRBD1. The CDR3 totals 14 residues. Looked up from germline, CDR1 is MNHEY and CDR2 is SVGAGI. Trimming removed 6 bases from V and 5 bases from J; junction bases left unmatched: 8. The CDR3, as DNA: TGTGCCAGCAGCCCAGGGGGCGCGGGGACTGAAGCTTTCTTT. Amino acid sequence: CASSPGGAGTEAFF.

The chain employs TRBV29-1 and TRBJ2-2; D gene uncertain. The V gene's germline CDR1 is SQVTM and CDR2 ANQGSEA. Trimming took 4 bases from V and 2 from J, leaving 2 bases between them. The length of the CDR3 is 11 residues. The DNA of the CDR3 is TGCAGCGTTGGTAACACCGGGGAGCTGTTTTTT. It specifies CSVGNTGELFF.

The chain combines TRBV5-1 with TRBJ2-1, with TRBD2 identical over 8 bases. The CDR3 runs to 16 residues. V dropped 4 bases and J dropped 1; count of bases not matched to a gene: 7. Germline loops: CDR1 SGHRS, CDR2 YFSETQ. DNA of the CDR3: TGCGCCAGCAGCCCCCGGGAGGGCCGTTCCTACAATGAGCAGTTCTTC. This codes for CASSPREGRSYNEQFF.

A single count supports this clone. This chain uses TRBV6-5 with TRBJ1-3; no definite D call. CDR3 size: 13 residues. V shed 5 bases and J shed 2 bases, with 7 bases lying between them. The germline V gene encodes CDR1 MNHEY and CDR2 SVGAGI. The CDR3 nucleotides read TGTGCCAGCAGTCGAATTACTGGAAACACCATATATTTT. Its protein is CASSRITGNTIYF.

The chain carries TRBV5-8 and TRBJ1-2; D call uncertain. This CDR3 comprises 14 residues. V lost 7 bases and J 2 bases, leaving 15 bases between the germline ends. The germline CDR1 and CDR2 sequences are SGHTS and YDEGEE. CDR3 coding DNA: TGTGCCAGCTCCTTAGGAGGATTCAACTATGGCTACACCTTC. Protein product: CASSLGGFNYGYTF.

The gene calls are TRBV10-2 and TRBJ2-4, with TRBD2 identical over 10 bases. The CDR3 length is 19 residues. J was trimmed by 0 bases and V by 1 base; bases with no gene match: 9. CDR1 and CDR2 (germline): WSHSY, SAAADI. This CDR3 reads CASSELAGGNGIAKNIQYF. The CDR3 nucleotides read TGCGCCAGCAGTGAGTTAGCGGGAGGCAATGGAATAGCCAAAAACATTCAGTACTTC.

This chain uses TRBV2 with TRBJ1-2; D remains unclear. The V gene lost 6 bases and the J gene lost 6 bases, with 17 bases spanning the gap. From germline, CDR1 is SNHLY and CDR2 FYNNEI. The CDR3 is 14 amino acids. CDR3 region: CASSHTFRNDGYTF. CDR3 in DNA: TGTGCCAGCAGCCACACTTTCAGGAACGATGGCTACACCTTC. The complete variable domain, with remaining parts taken from reference TRBV2 and TRBJ1-2, reads EPEVTQTPSHQVTQMGQEVILRCVPISNHLYFYWYRQILGQKVEFLVSFYNNEISEKSEIFDDQFSVERPDGSNFTLKIRSTKLEDSAMYFCASSHTFRNDGYTFGSGTRLTVV.

The CDR3 sequence: CASSGSGGTNEKLFF. In nucleotides, the CDR3 is TGTGCCAGCAGTGGGTCAGGGGGCACTAATGAAAAACTGTTTTTT. V and J are TRBV6-1 and TRBJ1-4, with TRBD1 identical over 8 bases. The CDR3 extends over 15 amino acids. Trimming took 4 bases from V and 2 from J; bases not matched to a gene: 3. Germline loops: CDR1 MNHNS, CDR2 SASEGT.

The sample holds many counts of this clone. The chain's CDR3 is CASSSGQGWDTEAFF. The CDR3 nucleotides are TGTGCCAGCAGCTCAGGACAGGGTTGGGACACTGAAGCTTTCTTT. This chain links TRBV13 with TRBJ1-1; the match to TRBD1 covers 8 bases. V lost 4 bases to trimming and J lost 3 bases; unmatched junction nucleotides: 7. This CDR3 comprises 15 residues. Germline V CDR1 and CDR2: PRHDT, FYEKMQ (reference sequence).

V is TRBV11-3 and J is TRBJ2-7; D may match TRBD1 or TRBD2 (5 bases each). Germline V gene sequence: CDR1 SGHNT, CDR2 YENEEA. The CDR3 loop spans 16 amino acids. Trimming removed 1 base at V and 3 bases at J, with 16 bases between. CDR3 in amino acids: CASSLGGAKRFYEQYF. CDR3 nucleotide sequence: TGTGCCAGCAGCTTAGGAGGGGCCAAGAGGTTCTACGAGCAGTACTTC.

The genes are TRBV2 and TRBJ1-2, with a tentative D call TRBD1 (6 bases). The CDR3 runs to 13 residues. Trimming pared 7 bases from V and 8 bases from J, leaving 17 bases between. Germline CDR1 SNHLY, CDR2 FYNNEI. In nucleotides, the CDR3 is TGTGCCAGCAAGGTGGGGGACAATTCAGGCTACACCTTC. This translates into CASKVGDNSGYTF.

The chain carries TRBV29-1 and TRBJ1-1; possible D gene TRBD1, 6 bases. The CDR3 covers 12 residues. The germline V gene has CDR1 SQVTM and CDR2 ANQGSEA. Between the trimmed V and J ends, which lost 6 bases and 10 bases, there was a span of 18 bases. CDR3 coding DNA: TGCAGCGTAAACAGGGACGCAGCAGGAGCTTTCTTT. Amino acid sequence: CSVNRDAAGAFF.

The V gene is TRBV6-1, the J gene TRBJ1-2; D unresolved. The V end was cut by 5 bases, the J end by 8 bases, with 21 bases between. Germline values: CDR1 MNHNS, CDR2 SASEGT. The CDR3 consists of 15 residues. The CDR3 DNA follows: TGTGCCAGCAGTCTACACTTAGGAGGTTCGAACGGCTACACCTTC. Translation: CASSLHLGGSNGYTF.

This chain joins TRBV2 and TRBJ2-1; 10 positions agree with TRBD2. Trimming at V came to 8 bases and at J to 9 bases, leaving 7 bases not matched to a gene. Germline V gives CDR1 SNHLY, CDR2 FYNNEI. The CDR3 consists of 13 residues. The DNA of the CDR3 is TGTGCCAGCGCTAGCGGGAGAGCTCCTGAGCAGTTCTTC. This gives the protein CASASGRAPEQFF.

The chain is built from TRBV7-9 and TRBJ2-7, with D perhaps matching TRBD1 or TRBD2 (6 bases each). This CDR3 is 15 amino acids long. The germline V gene has CDR1 SEHNR and CDR2 FQNEAQ (reference sequence). Trimming pared 7 bases from V and 3 bases from J, leaving 19 bases between. The CDR3 is CASTLGPGGGYEQYF. DNA of the CDR3: TGTGCCAGCACCCTCGGCCCCGGAGGGGGCTACGAGCAGTACTTC.

The rearrangement uses TRBV19 and TRBJ2-4, with TRBD2 matching 12 bases. Germline CDR1 and CDR2: LNHDA and SQIVND (reference sequence). This CDR3 spans 19 amino acids. V lost 4 bases and J lost 0; bases outside the gene matches: 10. The CDR3 reads CASSTTPGLAGLAKNIQYF. The CDR3 bases are TGTGCCAGTAGTACGACCCCCGGACTAGCGGGACTAGCCAAAAACATTCAGTACTTC.

The chain carries TRBV20-1 and TRBJ2-4; TRBD1 or TRBD2 may be the D gene (5 bases each). The germline gives CDR1 DFQATT, CDR2 SNEGSKA (reference sequence). V lost 0 bases and J 15 bases, leaving 12 bases between the germline ends. This CDR3 has 11 amino acids. CDR3 in amino acids: CSARDLGTGYF. The CDR3 nucleotides read TGCAGTGCTAGAGATCTGGGGACGGGGTACTTC.